This TCR beta chain was documented in a study of T cell changes during pregnancy in multiple sclerosis. V lost 3 bases and J lost 4, with 4 bases in between. Germline-derived CDR1 and CDR2 are MDHEN and SYDVKM. The CDR3 is 12 residues long. Profiled with immunoSEQ multiplex PCR; TCRdb holds only in-frame clones, not every one. The sample has 55,000 to 75,000 clones, around 90% seen once. This TCR was sampled from a female donor with multiple sclerosis, enrolled in a pregnancy study. The input for sequencing was peripheral blood, taken after pregnancy. This sequence joins TRBV28 and TRBJ1-3; no clear D. CDR3 loop: CASSLEGNTIYF. In DNA, the CDR3 is TGTGCCAGCAGTTTGGAGGGAAACACCATATATTTT.